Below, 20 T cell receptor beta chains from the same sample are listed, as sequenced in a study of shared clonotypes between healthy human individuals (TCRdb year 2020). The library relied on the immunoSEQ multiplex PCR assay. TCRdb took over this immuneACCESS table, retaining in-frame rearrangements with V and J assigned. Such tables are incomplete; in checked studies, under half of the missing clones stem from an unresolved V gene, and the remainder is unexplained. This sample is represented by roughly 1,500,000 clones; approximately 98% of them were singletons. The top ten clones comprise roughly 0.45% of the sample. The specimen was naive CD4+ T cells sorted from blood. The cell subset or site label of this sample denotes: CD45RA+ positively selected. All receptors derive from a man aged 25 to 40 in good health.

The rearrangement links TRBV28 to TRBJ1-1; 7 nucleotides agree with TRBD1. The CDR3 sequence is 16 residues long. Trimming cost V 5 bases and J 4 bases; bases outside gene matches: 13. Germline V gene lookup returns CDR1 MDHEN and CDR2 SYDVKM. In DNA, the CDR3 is TGTGCCAGCAGTCCCTCGGGGTGGACAGGCCCCACTGAAGCTTTCTTT. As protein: CASSPSGWTGPTEAFF.

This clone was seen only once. CDR3 amino acids: CASGGTTGSTQYF. In nucleotides, the CDR3 is TGTGCCAGCGGGGGGACGACAGGGTCGACCCAGTACTTC. The chain couples TRBV6-1 to TRBJ2-5; perhaps TRBD1 as D (7 bases). Germline V gene lookup returns CDR1 MNHNS and CDR2 SASEGT. V was pared by 8 bases and J by 7 bases, with 17 bases between. The CDR3 has 13 residues.

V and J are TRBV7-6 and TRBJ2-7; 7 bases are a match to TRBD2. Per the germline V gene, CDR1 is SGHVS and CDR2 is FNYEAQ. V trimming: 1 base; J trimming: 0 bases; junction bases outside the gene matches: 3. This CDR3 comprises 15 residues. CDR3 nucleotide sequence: TGTGCCAGCAGCTTAGTGCTAGCGGACTCCTACGAGCAGTACTTC. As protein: CASSLVLADSYEQYF.

DNA for the CDR3: TGTGCCAGCAGTTTAGGGGGGGACAGCGATTACGAGCAGTACTTC. This sequence encodes CASSLGGDSDYEQYF. V is TRBV28 and J is TRBJ2-7; D possibly matches TRBD1 or TRBD2 (7 bases each). The germline V and J ends were trimmed by 2 bases and 4 bases, with 15 bases remaining between them. Germline CDR1 is MDHEN and CDR2 is SYDVKM. The CDR3 consists of 15 residues. Full variable domain (rest looked up from reference TRBV28 and TRBJ2-7): DVKVTQSSRYLVKRTGEKVFLECVQDMDHENMFWYRQDPGLGLRLIYFSYDVKMKEKGDIPEGYSVSREKKERFSLILESASTNQTSMYLCASSLGGDSDYEQYFGPGTRLTVT.

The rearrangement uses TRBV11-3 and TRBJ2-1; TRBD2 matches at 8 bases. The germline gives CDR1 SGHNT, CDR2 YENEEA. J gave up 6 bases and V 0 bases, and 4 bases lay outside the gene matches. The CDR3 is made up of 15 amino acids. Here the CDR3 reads CASSLESGGGNEQFF. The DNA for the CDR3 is TGTGCCAGCAGCTTAGAGTCGGGAGGGGGCAATGAGCAGTTCTTC.

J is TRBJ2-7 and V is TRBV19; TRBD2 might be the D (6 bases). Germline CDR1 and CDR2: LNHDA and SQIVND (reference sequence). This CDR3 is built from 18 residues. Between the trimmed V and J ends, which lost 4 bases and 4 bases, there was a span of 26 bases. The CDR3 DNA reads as TGTGCCAGTAGTACAGGAGGTGCGGGCGGGGTTCGGCTTTACGAGCAGTACTTC. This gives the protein CASSTGGAGGVRLYEQYF.

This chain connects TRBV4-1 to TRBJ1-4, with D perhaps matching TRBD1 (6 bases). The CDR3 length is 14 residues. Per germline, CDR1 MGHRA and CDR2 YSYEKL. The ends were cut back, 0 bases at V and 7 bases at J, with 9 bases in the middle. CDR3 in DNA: TGCGCCAGCAGCCAAGAACAGGGCGGTGAAAAACTGTTTTTT. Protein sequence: CASSQEQGGEKLFF.

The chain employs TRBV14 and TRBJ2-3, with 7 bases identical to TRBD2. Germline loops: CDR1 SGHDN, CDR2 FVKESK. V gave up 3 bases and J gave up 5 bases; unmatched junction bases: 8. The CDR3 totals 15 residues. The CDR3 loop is CASSHPAGRQDTQYF. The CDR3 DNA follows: TGTGCCAGCAGCCACCCAGCGGGACGCCAAGATACGCAGTATTTT.

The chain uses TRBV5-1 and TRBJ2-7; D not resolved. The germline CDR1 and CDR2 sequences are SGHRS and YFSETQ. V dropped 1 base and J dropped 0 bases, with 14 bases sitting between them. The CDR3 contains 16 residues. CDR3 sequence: CASSLFMAVSSYEQYF. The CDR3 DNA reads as TGCGCCAGCAGCTTGTTTATGGCGGTAAGCTCCTACGAGCAGTACTTC.

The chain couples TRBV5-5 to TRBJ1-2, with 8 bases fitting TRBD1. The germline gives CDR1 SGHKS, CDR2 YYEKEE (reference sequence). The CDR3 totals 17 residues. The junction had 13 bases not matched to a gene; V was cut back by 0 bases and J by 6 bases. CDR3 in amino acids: CASSLDRVRTGPNGYTF. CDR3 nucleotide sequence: TGTGCCAGCAGCTTGGATCGGGTCCGGACAGGGCCGAATGGCTACACCTTC.

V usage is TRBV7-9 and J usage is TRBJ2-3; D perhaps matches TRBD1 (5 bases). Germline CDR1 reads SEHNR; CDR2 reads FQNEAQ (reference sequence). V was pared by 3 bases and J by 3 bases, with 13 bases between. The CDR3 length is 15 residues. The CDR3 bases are TGTGCCAGCAGCTTTCGGGCAGGGCAGACAGATACGCAGTATTTT. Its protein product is CASSFRAGQTDTQYF.

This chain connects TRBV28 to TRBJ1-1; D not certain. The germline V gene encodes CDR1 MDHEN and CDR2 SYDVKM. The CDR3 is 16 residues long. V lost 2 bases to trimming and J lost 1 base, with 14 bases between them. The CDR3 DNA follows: TGTGCCAGCAGTTTAGGGCCTGGAAGAGGGAACACTGAAGCTTTCTTT. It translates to CASSLGPGRGNTEAFF. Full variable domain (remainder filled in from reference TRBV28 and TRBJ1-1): DVKVTQSSRYLVKRTGEKVFLECVQDMDHENMFWYRQDPGLGLRLIYFSYDVKMKEKGDIPEGYSVSREKKERFSLILESASTNQTSMYLCASSLGPGRGNTEAFFGQGTRLTVV.

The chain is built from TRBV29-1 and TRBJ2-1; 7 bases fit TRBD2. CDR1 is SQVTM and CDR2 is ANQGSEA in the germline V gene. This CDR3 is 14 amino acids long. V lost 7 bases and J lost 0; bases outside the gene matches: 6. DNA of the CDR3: TGCAGCGGGGGGGGACTTCTCTCCTACAATGAGCAGTTCTTC. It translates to CSGGGLLSYNEQFF.

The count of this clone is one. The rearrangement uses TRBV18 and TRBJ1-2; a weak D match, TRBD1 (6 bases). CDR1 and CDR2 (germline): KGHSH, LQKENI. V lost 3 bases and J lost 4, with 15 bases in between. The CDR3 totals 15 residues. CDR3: CASSPPSQGSYGYTF. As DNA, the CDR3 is TGTGCCAGCTCACCTCCCTCACAGGGAAGCTATGGCTACACCTTC.

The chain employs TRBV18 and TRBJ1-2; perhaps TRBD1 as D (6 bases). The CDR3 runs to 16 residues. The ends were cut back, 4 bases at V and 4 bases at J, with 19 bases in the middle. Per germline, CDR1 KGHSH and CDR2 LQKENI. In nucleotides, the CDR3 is TGTGCCAGCTCACGGGAGTACAGGGAATCAGTCTATGGCTACACCTTC. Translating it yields CASSREYRESVYGYTF.

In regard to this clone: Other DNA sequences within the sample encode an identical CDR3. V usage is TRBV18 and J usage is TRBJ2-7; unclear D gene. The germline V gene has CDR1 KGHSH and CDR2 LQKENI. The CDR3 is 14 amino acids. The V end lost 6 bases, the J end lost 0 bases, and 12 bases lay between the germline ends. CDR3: CASSPSVPSYEQYF. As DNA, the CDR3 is TGTGCCAGCTCTCCTTCGGTTCCCTCCTACGAGCAGTACTTC.

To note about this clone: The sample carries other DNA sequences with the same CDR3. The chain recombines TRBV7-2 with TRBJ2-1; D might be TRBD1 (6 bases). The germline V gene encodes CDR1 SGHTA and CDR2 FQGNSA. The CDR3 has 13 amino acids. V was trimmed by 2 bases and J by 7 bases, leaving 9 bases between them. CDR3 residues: CASSLNRDNEQFF. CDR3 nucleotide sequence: TGTGCCAGCAGCTTAAACAGGGATAATGAGCAGTTCTTC. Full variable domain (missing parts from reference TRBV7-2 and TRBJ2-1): GAGVSQSPSNKVTEKGKDVELRCDPISGHTALYWYRQSLGQGLEFLIYFQGNSAPDKSGLPSDRFSAERTGGSVSTLTIQRTQQEDSAVYLCASSLNRDNEQFFGPGTRLTVL.

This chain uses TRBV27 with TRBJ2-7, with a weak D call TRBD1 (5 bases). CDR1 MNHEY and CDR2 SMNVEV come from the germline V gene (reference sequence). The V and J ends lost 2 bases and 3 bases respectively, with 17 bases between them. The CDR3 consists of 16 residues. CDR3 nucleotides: TGTGCCAGCAGTTTACGGACATCTTCTTTAGGCTACGAGCAGTACTTC. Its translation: CASSLRTSSLGYEQYF.

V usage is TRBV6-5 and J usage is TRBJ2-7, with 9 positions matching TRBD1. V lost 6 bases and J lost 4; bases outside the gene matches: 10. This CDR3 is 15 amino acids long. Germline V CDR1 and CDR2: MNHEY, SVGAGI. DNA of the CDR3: TGTGCCAGCAGGACTACCGGGACAGGGATATACGAGCAGTACTTC. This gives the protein CASRTTGTGIYEQYF.

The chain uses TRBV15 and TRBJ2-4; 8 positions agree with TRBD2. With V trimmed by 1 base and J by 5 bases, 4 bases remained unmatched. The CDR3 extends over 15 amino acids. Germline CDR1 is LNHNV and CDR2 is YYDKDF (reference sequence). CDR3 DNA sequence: TGTGCCACCAGCAGAGGAGCGGGGGCTCAAAACATTCAGTACTTC. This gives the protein CATSRGAGAQNIQYF.